In terms of frequency, the clone carrying this T cell receptor beta chain is medium-sized (0.01 to 0.1%). Its antigen is not known. Approximately 300,000 cells per CD8+ T cell subset were flow-sorted in triplicate. The data derive from a study of CXCR3-negative and CXCR3-positive naive CD8 T cells. About the study: TRB reads totalled about 150 million, about 1.5 +/- 0.3 million per library.

The libraries of TRB cDNA were constructed through 5' RACE using UMI labels. Reprocessing the 5' RACE reads, TCRdb reports a single entry for every CDR3 protein and omits DNA. The sample totals under 9,000 distinct CDR3 sequences. From germline, CDR1 is LGHDT and CDR2 YNNKEL (reference sequence). This CDR3 has 17 amino acids. General study findings and limits: TRB CDR3 properties indicated TCR strength, while surface CD5 was similar across naive subsets.

This receptor was taken from a human donor in good health. Some clones in this sample may be carry-over from other donors' samples. The chain combines TRBV3-1 with TRBJ2-1; TCRdb reports TRBD1, a call that lacks DNA to check it against. The sample was naive CXCR3- CD8+ T cells from blood. Subset denoted: CD45RO-CCR7+CD27+CD95- naive CD8+ T cells lacking CXCR3 (TNR3-). CDR3 amino acids: CASSGAVQREGLDEQFF.